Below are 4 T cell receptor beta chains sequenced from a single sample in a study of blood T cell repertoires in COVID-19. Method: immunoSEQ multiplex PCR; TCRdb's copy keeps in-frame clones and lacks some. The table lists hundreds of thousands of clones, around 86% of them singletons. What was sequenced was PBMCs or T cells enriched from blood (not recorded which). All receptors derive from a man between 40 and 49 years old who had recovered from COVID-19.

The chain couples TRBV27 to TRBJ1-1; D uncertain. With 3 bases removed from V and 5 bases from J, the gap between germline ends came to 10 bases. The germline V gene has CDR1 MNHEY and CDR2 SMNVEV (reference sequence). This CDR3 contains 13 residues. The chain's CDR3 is CASSFREGTEAFF. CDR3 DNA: TGTGCCAGCAGTTTCCGCGAGGGAACTGAAGCTTTCTTT.

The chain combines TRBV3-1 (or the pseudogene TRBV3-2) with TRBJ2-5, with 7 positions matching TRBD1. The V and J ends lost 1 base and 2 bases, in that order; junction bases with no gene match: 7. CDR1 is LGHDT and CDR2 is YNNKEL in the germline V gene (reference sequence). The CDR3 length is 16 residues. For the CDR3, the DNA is TGTGCCAGCAGCCAAGCTCAAGGGGGCTTACAAGAGACCCAGTACTTC. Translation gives CASSQAQGGLQETQYF.

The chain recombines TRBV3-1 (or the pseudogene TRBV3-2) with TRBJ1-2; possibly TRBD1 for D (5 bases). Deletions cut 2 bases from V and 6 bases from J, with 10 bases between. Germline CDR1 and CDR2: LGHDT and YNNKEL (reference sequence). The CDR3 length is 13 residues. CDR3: CASSQQGSHGYTF. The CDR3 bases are TGTGCCAGCAGCCAACAGGGAAGCCATGGCTACACCTTC.

The CDR3 DNA follows: TGTGCCAGCAGTTTCGTCAGACTCAATCAGCCCCAGCATTTT. Translating it yields CASSFVRLNQPQHF. The chain is built from TRBV28 and TRBJ1-5; D not resolved. Trimming removed 3 bases from V and 3 bases from J, with 9 bases in between. CDR3 length equals 14 residues. Germline V gene data show CDR1 as MDHEN and CDR2 as SYDVKM.